The TCR beta chain under discussion was sequenced for a study of radiotherapy plus CTLA-4 blockade in lung cancer listed by TCRdb under 2018. At the level of the whole study: Among the enrolled patients, roughly 17% had an objective response, and about 29% reached disease control. The paper as a whole reports these results and caveats: After treatment with radiotherapy and ipilimumab, TCR clones that came from tumors expanded in the peripheral blood. The strongest predictors of response, as reported, were early dynamic changes in blood T cell clones along with a rise in serum interferon-beta after radiation.

V is pared back by 7 bases and J by 2 bases, with 15 bases lying between the germline termini. Per the germline V gene (reference sequence), MNHEY is the CDR1 and SMNVEV is the CDR2. The CDR3 spans 15 residues, from the cysteine through the phenylalanine. The CDR3 DNA has 45 bases and is translated from base 1. The library was made by the immunoSEQ multiplex PCR assay. The immuneACCESS repertoire file appears here via TCRdb, limited to in-frame rearrangements. These files lack a portion of the clones; in checked studies, under half of the deficit traces to unresolved V genes, and the cause of the others is not known. The sample records 23,000 or so clones, 65% to 85% of which are singletons. About 3.7% of the sample is taken by the ten largest. In this study, focal radiation therapy paired with CTLA-4 blockade (ipilimumab) was tested in patients who had chemo-refractory metastatic non-small-cell lung cancer.

For this clone: Which antigen it targets is not known. No much larger clonotype is one base removed from it; base qualities were not supplied.

The clonotype originates from a human donor with non-small cell lung cancer who had stable disease on radiotherapy plus ipilimumab. The rearrangement combines TRBV27 with TRBJ2-1; no D gene call is confident. The source material was peripheral blood, sampled from a patient treated with radiotherapy plus ipilimumab. This receptor has the CDR3 CASTLRVGAYNEQFF. In nucleotides, the sequence is TGTGCCAGCACCCTCCGGGTTGGCGCCTACAATGAGCAGTTCTTC.